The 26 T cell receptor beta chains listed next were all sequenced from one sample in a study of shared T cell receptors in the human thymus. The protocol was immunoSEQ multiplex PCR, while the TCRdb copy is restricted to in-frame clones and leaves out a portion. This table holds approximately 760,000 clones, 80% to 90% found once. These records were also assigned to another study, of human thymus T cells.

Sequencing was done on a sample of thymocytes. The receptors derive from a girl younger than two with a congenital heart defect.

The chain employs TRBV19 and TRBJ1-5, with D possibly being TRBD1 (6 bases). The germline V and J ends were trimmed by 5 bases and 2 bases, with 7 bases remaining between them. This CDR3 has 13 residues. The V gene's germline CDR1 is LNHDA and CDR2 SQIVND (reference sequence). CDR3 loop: CASSYRGNQPQHF. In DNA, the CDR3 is TGTGCCAGTAGTTACAGGGGCAATCAGCCCCAGCATTTT.

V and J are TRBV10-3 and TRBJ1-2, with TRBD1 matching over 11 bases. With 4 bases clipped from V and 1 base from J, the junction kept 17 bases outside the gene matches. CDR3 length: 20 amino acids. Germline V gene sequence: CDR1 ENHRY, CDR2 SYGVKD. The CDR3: CAISGETLGQGVSLNYGYTF. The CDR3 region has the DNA TGTGCCATCAGTGGCGAAACTTTGGGACAGGGGGTATCGCTTAACTATGGCTACACCTTC.

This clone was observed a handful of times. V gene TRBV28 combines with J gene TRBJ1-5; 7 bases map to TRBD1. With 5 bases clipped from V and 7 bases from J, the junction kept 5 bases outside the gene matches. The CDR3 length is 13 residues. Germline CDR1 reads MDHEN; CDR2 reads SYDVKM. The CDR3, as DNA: TGTGCCAGCAGTGACAGGGTCGTCCAGCCCCAGCATTTT. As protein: CASSDRVVQPQHF.

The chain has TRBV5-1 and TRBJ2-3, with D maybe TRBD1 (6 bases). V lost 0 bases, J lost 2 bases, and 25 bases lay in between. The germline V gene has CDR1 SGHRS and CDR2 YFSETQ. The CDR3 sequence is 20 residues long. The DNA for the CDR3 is TGCGCCAGCAGCTTGGATATTTTGTTATCTAGGCAGGGGAACACAGATACGCAGTATTTT. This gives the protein CASSLDILLSRQGNTDTQYF.

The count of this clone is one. The CDR3 sequence is CASSTSGTGDPISGANVLTF. The DNA for the CDR3 is TGTGCCAGCAGTACCTCCGGGACAGGGGACCCTATCTCTGGGGCCAACGTCCTGACTTTC. The chain has TRBV2 and TRBJ2-6, with 10 bases lining up with TRBD1. The CDR3 spans 20 residues. Germline V gene data show CDR1 as SNHLY and CDR2 as FYNNEI. The junction had 13 bases not matched to a gene; V was cut back by 5 bases and J by 0 bases.

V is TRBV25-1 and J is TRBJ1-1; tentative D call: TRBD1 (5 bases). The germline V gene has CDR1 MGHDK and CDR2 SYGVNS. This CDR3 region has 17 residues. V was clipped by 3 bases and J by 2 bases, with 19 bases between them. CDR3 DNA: TGTGCCAGCAGTGAGGTCACCGCTGGGGCGCTAAACACTGAAGCTTTCTTT. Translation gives CASSEVTAGALNTEAFF.

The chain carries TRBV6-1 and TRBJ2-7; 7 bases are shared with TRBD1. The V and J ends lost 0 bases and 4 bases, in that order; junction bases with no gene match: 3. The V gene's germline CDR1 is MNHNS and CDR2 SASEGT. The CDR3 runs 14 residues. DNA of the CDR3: TGTGCCAGCAGTGAAGCTAGGGGGCCATACGAGCAGTACTTC. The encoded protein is CASSEARGPYEQYF.

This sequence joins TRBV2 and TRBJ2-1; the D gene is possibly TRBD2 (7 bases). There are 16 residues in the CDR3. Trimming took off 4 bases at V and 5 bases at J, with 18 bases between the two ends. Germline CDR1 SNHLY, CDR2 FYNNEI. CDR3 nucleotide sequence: TGTGCCAGCAGTGCATGGCGGGGGCCATTTAACAATGAGCAGTTCTTC. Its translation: CASSAWRGPFNNEQFF.

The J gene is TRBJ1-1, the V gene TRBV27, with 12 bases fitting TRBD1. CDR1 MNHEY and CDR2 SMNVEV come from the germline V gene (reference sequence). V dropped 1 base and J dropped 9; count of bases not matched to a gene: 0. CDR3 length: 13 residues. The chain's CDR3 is CASSLWDRGQAFF. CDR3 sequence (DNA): TGTGCCAGCAGTTTATGGGACAGGGGGCAAGCTTTCTTT.

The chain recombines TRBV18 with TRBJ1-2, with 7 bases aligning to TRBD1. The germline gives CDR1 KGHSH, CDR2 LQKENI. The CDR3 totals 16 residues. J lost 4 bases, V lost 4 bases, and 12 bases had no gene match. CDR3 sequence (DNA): TGTGCCAGCTCACTACTCACAGGGGTGAGGCTCTATGGCTACACCTTC. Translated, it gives CASSLLTGVRLYGYTF. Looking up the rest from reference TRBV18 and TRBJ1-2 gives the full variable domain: NAGVMQNPRHLVRRRGQEARLRCSPMKGHSHVYWYRQLPEEGLKFMVYLQKENIIDESGMPKERFSAEFPKEGPSILRIQQVVRGDSAAYFCASSLLTGVRLYGYTFGSGTRLTVV.

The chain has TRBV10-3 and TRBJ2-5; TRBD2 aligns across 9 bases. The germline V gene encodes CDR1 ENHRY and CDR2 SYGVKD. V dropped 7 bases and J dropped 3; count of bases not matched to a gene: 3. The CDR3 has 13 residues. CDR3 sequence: CAITAGGEETQYF. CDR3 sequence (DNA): TGTGCCATCACAGCGGGGGGAGAAGAGACCCAGTACTTC.

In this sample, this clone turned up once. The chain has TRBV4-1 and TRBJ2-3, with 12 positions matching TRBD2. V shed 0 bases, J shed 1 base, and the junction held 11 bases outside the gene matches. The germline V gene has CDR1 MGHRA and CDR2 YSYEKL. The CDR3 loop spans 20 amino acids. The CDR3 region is CASSQDRRLAGGPRTDTQYF. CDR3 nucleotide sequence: TGCGCCAGCAGCCAAGATCGTAGGCTAGCGGGGGGGCCCCGCACAGATACGCAGTATTTT.

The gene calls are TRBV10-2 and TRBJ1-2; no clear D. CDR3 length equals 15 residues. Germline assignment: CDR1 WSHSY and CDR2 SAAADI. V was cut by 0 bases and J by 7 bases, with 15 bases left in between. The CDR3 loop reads CASSESPLRESGYTF. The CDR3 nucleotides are TGCGCCAGCAGTGAGTCGCCCCTAAGGGAGAGTGGCTACACCTTC.

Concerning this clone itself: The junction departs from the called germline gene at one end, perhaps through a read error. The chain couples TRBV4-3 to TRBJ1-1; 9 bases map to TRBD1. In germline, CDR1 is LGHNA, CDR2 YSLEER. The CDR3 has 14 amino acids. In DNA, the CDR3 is TGCGCCAGCAGCCAAGTCGCTCGGGACAGGGTTTGGACTTTT. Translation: CASSQVARDRVWTF.

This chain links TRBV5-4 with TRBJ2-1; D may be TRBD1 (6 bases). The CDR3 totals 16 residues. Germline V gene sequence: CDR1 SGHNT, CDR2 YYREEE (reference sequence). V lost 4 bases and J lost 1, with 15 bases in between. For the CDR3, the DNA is TGTGCCAGCAGCACTGGGACACCAACGTCCTACAATGAGCAGTTCTTC. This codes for CASSTGTPTSYNEQFF. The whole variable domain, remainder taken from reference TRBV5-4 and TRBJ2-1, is ETGVTQSPTHLIKTRGQQVTLRCSSQSGHNTVSWYQQALGQGPQFIFQYYREEENGRGNFPPRFSGLQFPNYSSELNVNALELDDSALYLCASSTGTPTSYNEQFFGPGTRLTVL.

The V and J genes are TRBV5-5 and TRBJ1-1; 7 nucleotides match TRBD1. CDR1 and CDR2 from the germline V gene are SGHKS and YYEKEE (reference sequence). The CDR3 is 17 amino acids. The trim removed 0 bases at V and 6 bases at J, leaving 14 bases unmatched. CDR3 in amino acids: CASSLGGETGWDAEAFF. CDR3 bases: TGTGCCAGCAGCTTGGGGGGGGAGACAGGGTGGGATGCTGAAGCTTTCTTT.

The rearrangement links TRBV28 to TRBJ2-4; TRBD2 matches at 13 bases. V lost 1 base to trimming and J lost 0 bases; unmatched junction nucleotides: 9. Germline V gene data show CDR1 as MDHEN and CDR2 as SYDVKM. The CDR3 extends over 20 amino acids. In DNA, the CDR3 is TGTGCCAGCAGTTTATCCCTACTAGCGGGGGGGTCTCTAGCCAAAAACATTCAGTACTTC. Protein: CASSLSLLAGGSLAKNIQYF.

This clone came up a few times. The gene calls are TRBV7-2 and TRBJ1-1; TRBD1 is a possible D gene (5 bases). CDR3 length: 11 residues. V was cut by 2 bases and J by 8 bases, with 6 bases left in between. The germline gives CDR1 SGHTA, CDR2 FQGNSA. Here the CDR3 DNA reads TGTGCCAGCAGCTTAAAGGGGGAAGCTTTCTTT. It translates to CASSLKGEAFF.

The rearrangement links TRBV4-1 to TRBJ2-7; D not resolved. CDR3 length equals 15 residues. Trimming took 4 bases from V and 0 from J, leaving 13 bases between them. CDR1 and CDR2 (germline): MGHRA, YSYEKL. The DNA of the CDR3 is TGCGCCAGCAGCCTCGACCCGAGGAGCTCCTACGAGCAGTACTTC. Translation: CASSLDPRSSYEQYF.

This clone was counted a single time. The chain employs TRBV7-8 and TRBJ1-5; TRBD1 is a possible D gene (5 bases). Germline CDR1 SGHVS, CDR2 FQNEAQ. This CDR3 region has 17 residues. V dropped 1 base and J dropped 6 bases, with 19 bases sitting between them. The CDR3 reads CASSLVVWQGYGQPQHF. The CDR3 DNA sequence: TGTGCCAGCAGCTTAGTGGTTTGGCAGGGATATGGTCAGCCCCAGCATTTT. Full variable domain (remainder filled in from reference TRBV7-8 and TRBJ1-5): GAGVSQSPRYKVAKRGQDVALRCDPISGHVSLFWYQQALGQGPEFLTYFQNEAQLDKSGLPSDRFFAERPEGSVSTLKIQRTQQEDSAVYLCASSLVVWQGYGQPQHFGDGTRLSIL.

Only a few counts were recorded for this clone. CDR3 DNA: TGTGCCACCTCCGGGACAGGGGGACCTCTCAGCTCTGGGGCCAACGTCCTGACTTTC. Its translation is CATSGTGGPLSSGANVLTF. V and J are TRBV19 and TRBJ2-6; 11 bases line up with TRBD1. Trimming cost V 10 bases and J 0 bases; bases outside gene matches: 14. Germline V lookup: CDR1 LNHDA, CDR2 SQIVND (reference sequence). This CDR3 contains 19 residues.

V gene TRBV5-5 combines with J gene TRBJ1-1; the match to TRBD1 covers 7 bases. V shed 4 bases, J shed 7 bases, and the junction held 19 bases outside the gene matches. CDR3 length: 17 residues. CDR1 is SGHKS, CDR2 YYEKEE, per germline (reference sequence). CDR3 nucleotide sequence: TGTGCCAGCAGCCCCAGACCCGGAGGGGGCCGACACCTTGAAGCTTTCTTT. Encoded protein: CASSPRPGGGRHLEAFF. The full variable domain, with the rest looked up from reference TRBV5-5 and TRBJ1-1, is DAGVTQSPTHLIKTRGQQVTLRCSPISGHKSVSWYQQVLGQGPQFIFQYYEKEERGRGNFPDRFSARQFPNYSSELNVNALLLGDSALYLCASSPRPGGGRHLEAFFGQGTRLTVV.

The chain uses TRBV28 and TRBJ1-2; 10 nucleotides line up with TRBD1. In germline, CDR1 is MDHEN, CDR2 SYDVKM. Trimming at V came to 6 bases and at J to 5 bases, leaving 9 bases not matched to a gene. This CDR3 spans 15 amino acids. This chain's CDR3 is CASSPRQGQGYGYTF. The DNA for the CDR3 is TGTGCCAGCAGCCCCCGGCAGGGACAGGGGTATGGCTACACCTTC.

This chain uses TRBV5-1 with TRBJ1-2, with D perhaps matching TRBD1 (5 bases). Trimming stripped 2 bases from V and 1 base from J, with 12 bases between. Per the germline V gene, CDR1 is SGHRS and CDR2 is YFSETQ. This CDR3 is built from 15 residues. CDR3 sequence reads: CASSFNRPNNYGYTF. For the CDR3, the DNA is TGCGCCAGCAGCTTTAACAGGCCAAATAACTATGGCTACACCTTC.

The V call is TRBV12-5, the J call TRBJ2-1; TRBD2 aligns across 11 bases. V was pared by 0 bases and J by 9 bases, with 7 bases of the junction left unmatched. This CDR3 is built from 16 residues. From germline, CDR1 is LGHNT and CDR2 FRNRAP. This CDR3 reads CASGLVMGLADSEQFF. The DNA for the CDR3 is TGTGCTAGTGGTTTGGTAATGGGACTAGCGGACAGTGAGCAGTTCTTC.

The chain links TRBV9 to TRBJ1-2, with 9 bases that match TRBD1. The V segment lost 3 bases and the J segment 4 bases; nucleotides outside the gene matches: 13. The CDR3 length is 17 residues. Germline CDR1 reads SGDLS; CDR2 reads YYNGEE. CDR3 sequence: CASSGGTGYFGGYGYTF. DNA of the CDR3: TGTGCCAGCAGCGGCGGGACAGGGTATTTTGGCGGCTATGGCTACACCTTC.